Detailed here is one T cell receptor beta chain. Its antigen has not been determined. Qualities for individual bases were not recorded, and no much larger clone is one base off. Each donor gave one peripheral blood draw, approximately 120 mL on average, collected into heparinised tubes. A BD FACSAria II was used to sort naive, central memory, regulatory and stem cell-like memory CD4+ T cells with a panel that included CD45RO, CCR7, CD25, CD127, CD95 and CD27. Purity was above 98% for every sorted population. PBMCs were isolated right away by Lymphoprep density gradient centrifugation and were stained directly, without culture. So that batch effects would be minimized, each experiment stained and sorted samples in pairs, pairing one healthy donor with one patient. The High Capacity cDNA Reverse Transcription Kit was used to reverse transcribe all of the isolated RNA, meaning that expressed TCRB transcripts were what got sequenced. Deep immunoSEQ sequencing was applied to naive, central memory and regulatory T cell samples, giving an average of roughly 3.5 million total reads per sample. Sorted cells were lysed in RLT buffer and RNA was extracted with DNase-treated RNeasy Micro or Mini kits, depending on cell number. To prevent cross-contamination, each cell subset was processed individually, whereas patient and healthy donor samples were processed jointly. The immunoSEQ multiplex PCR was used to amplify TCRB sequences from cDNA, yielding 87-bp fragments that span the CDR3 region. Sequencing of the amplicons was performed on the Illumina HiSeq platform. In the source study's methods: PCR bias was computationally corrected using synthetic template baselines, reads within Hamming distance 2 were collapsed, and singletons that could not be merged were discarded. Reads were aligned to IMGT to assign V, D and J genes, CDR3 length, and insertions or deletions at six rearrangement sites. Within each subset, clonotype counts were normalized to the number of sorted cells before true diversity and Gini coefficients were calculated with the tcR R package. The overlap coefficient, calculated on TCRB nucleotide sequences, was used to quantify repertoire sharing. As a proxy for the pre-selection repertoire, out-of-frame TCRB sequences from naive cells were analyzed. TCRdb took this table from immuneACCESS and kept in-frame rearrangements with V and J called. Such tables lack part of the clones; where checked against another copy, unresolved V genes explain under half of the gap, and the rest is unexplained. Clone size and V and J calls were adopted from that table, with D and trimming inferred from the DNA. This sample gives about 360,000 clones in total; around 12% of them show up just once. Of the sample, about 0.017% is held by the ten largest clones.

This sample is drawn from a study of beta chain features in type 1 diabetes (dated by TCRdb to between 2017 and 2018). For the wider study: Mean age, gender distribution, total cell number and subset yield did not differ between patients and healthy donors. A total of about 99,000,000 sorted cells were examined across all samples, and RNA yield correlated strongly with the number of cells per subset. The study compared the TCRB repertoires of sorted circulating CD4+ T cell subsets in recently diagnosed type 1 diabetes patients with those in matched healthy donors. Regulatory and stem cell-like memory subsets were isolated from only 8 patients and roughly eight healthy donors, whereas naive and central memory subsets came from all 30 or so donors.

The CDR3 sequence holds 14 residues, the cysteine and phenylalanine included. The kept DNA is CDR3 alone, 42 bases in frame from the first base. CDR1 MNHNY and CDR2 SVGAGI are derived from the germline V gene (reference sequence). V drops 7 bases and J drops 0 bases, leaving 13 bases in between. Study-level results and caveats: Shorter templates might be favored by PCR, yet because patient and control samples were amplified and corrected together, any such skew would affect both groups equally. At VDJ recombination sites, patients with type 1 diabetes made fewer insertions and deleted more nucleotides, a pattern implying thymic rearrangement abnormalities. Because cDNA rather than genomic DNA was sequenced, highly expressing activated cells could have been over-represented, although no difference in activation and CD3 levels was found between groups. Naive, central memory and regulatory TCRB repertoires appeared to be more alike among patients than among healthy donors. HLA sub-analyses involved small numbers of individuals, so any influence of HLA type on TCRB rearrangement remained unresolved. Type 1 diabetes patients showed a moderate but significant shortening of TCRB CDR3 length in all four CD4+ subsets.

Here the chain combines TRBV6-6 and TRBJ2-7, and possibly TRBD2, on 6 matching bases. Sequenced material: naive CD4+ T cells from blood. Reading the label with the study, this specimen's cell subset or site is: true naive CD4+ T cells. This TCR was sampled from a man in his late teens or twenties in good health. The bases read TGTGCCAGCACCCCCGGACTATCCTCCTACGAGCAGTACTTC. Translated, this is CASTPGLSSYEQYF.